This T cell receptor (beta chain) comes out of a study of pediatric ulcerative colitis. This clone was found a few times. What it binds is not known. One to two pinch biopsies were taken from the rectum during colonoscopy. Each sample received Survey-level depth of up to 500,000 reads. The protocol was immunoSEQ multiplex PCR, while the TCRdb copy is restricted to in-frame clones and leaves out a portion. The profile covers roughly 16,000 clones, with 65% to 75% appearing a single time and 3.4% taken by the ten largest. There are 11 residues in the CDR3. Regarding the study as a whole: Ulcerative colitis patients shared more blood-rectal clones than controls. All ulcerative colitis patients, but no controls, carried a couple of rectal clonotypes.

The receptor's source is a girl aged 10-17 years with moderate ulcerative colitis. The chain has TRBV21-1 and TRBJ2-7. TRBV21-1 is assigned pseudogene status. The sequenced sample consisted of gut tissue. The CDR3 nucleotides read TGTGCCAGCACCAGTAGGTACGAGCAGTACTTC. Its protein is CASTSRYEQYF.